The text below deals with one T cell receptor (beta chain). The antigen this receptor binds is unknown. Base quality data are lacking; no much larger clone is found one base away. This record comes from a study of blood T cell repertoires in COVID-19 (dated by TCRdb to about 2020). For context, the study as a whole: Samples covering the acute and convalescent phases of COVID-19 were provided by collaborators in the United States, Italy and Spain. The prospective study material was composed of cDNA or gDNA derived from T cells, B-cell-depleted T cells, or PBMCs. The dataset comprised deeply sampled blood TCRbeta repertoires from subjects exposed to, actively infected with, or recovered from COVID-19. Where available, HLA class I and class II types were obtained from metadata supplied by the sample provider rather than from assay-based typing. The sample metadata nearly always contained a de-identified subject ID, COVID-19 status, age in years and sex. The samples were drawn from the first 160 participants of the ongoing ImmuneRACE study and from under 1,500 subjects provided by 6 global collaborators. The repertoires were made available in a free public database intended to serve as a resource for research on the immune response to SARS-CoV-2.

Here V drops 0 bases and J drops 4 bases, and the junction holds 4 bases not matched to any gene. Based on the germline V gene, the CDR1 and CDR2 sequences are SGHTA and FQGNSA. The CDR3, from cysteine to phenylalanine, totals 15 residues. Only the CDR3 part of the read is kept: 45 bases, read in frame from the first base. In the prospective study, participants were roughly 18 to 95 years old, resided in about 25 geographic areas of the United States, and were enrolled through a virtual design. In the prospective study, cohorts were assigned on the basis of participant-reported clinical history obtained from a screening survey and a study questionnaire. Mobile phlebotomists in the prospective study collected whole blood, serum and a nasopharyngeal or oropharyngeal swab from every participant. Prospective study participants could optionally give additional blood draws and questionnaires over an approximately two-month period. Prospective study blood samples were shipped either frozen or at room temperature before DNA extraction.

TCRbeta CDR3 regions were amplified from genomic DNA by means of the immunoSEQ Assay, a bias-controlled multiplex PCR. The study's processing was this. Within the assay, amplification of reference gene primers was used to estimate how many nucleated cells each sample contained. Sequence reads were collapsed and filtered to measure the absolute abundance of every unique TCRbeta CDR3 rearrangement. For each sample, productive Simpson clonality was calculated as the square root of Simpson's diversity index over productive rearrangements. Imported from immuneACCESS, the table was reduced by TCRdb to in-frame sequences with V and J called. These copies leave out some clones; in studies compared against another copy, an unresolved V gene accounts for under half, and the cause of the remainder is not known. V, J and clone size are those of that table, while D and trimming were read from the DNA. The sample yields a few hundred thousand clones; around 90% were counted once. The ten largest clones take up 3.5% to 4.5% of the sample.

What the authors observed across the whole study: The amount of clinical and demographic metadata varied by source and participant and was provided uncurated.

The chain links TRBV7-2 with TRBJ1-2; TRBD1 agrees with 8 junctional bases. Sequenced sample: PBMCs or T cells enriched from blood (not recorded which). The sequence was collected from a woman between 18 and 29 years old with acute COVID-19. The DNA sequence is TGTGCCAGCAGCTTAGCGGGGGACAGGATCTATGGCTACACCTTC. Translation gives CASSLAGDRIYGYTF.